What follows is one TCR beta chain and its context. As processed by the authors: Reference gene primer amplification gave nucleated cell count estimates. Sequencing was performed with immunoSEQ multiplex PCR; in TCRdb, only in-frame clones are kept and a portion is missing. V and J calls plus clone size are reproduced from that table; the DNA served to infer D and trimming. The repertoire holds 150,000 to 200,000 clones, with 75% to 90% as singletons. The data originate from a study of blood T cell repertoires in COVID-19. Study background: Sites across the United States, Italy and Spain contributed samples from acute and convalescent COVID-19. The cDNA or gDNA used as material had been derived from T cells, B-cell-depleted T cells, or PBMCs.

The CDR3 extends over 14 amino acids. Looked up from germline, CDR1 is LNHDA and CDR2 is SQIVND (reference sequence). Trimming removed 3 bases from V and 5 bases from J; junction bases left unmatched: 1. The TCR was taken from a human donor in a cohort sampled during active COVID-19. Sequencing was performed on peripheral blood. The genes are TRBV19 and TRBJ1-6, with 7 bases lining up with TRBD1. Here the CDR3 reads CASSMGTDNSPLHF. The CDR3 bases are TGTGCCAGTAGTATGGGGACAGATAATTCACCCCTCCACTTT.